The present T cell receptor beta chain was sequenced within a study of blood T cells in healthy people across ages (dated by TCRdb to 2015 to 2017). Broadly, across the study: In model experiments, roughly one uniquely barcoded TCR beta cDNA molecule per two T cells was captured by template switching. To track age-related changes in TCR beta repertoire diversity, the study relied on deep sequencing normalized with unique cDNA molecular identifiers. The donors were split into four age groups: young (average around 16 years), middle-aged (39), aged (more than 60) and long-lived (82). To avoid experimental bias, donors of different ages were randomly spread across the sequencing lanes. For two donors (one aged 18 to 29 and one aged 80 or older), the study analyzed two additional independent replicas of 1 million unique cDNA reads from the same blood draw.

On the study overall, not on this receptor specifically: Because donor CMV infection status was unknown, age-related changes in expanded clonotypes were potentially confounded. Bulk unsorted PBMC profiling prevented conclusive comparison of naive and antigen-experienced compartments. As age increased, observed TCR beta diversity per million T cells dropped in a roughly linear way, and a significant reduction was already evident by age approximately 40. Observed TCR beta diversity correlated strongly with the percentage of naive T cells measured by flow cytometry. Compared with the aged group, more naive CD4+ T cells, fewer expanded clones and increased TCR diversity were shown by the long-lived group, suggesting age selection. Total diversity estimates from one million sequenced T cells were considered lower bounds and underestimates.

The library was produced with 5' RACE. TCRdb shows the sequencer as Illumina HiSeq 2500. A second PCR of about 7 to 12 cycles was run with a J-beta primer mix and a sample-barcoded 5' primer. A unique molecular identifier was introduced onto each TCR beta cDNA molecule by a template-switch 5' adaptor carrying 12 random nucleotides. Each sample yielded at least 3 million CDR3-containing paired-end reads. The Mint cDNA synthesis kit, primed by a TRBC-specific oligonucleotide, was used to synthesize first-strand cDNA from all RNA. After uracil-DNA glycosylase treatment, a first 18-cycle PCR used universal primers M1SS and BC2_uni_R on all cDNA. The study's processing was this. For normalization, 1 million high-quality reads were randomly selected from each sample, with every read carrying a distinct molecular identifier. Instead of being binned into consensus sequences, reads that shared molecular identifiers were thrown out. MiTCR, set to a Q25 quality threshold and the strictest error-elimination algorithm, was used for CDR3 identification, clonotype clustering and error correction. Lower-bound total TCR beta diversity was estimated with a nonparametric unseen species model using Euler transformation. TCRdb took the public reads, trimmed them with fastp at Q25, ran MiXCR for clone calling and kept in-frame beta chains. Identical CDR3 protein sequences are pooled into one entry, listed with their most common genes and DNA. TCRdb's processing, not the authors', yielded these V and J calls. The sample records hundreds of thousands of distinct CDR3 sequences, over 45% of which are singletons. Of the sample, approximately 21% is held by the ten largest clones.

From its cysteine to its phenylalanine, the CDR3 spans 13 amino acids. The retained sequence is limited to the CDR3, 39 bases, with the frame set at the first base. Between the V and J ends, shortened by 5 bases and 3 bases respectively, the junction contains 11 bases. The germline V gene encodes CDR1 MNHEY and CDR2 SVGAGI. The donors were roughly 39 Caucasian individuals from Russia, aged roughly 6 to 90 years, who were systemically healthy. Each donor gave ten milliliters of peripheral blood, collected into EDTA-treated Vacutainer tubes. Ficoll-Paque density-gradient centrifugation was used to isolate PBMCs, with at least 6.5 million per sample. Trizol reagent was used to extract total RNA from PBMCs, with at least 5 micrograms per sample. For every donor, an aliquot of PBMCs went through flow cytometry to measure the percentages of naive CD45RAhigh/CD27high T cells. The sample holds a few counts of this clonotype. The antigen this receptor binds is unknown. Within one base of it there is no much larger clone, and no base qualities were kept.

This clonotype originated in a man aged 25 to 45 in good health. Sequenced: blood. This sequence uses TRBV6-5 and TRBJ2-7; no D segment can be confidently identified. The sequence in DNA is TGTGCCAGCAGTAAGCCGGACGGCTACGAGCAGTACTTC. This codes for CASSKPDGYEQYF.